This TCR beta chain was recorded in a study of blood T cell repertoires in COVID-19. Study-level background: Cohort 3 recovery required two negative PCRs, clearance, or symptom resolution. From the United States, Italy and Spain came samples of acute and convalescent COVID-19.

Deletions cut 2 bases from V and 2 bases from J, with 8 bases between. The CDR3 consists of 14 residues. Germline CDR1 MRHNA, CDR2 SNTAGT. TCRdb's copy holds only in-frame clones and misses some; the assay was immunoSEQ multiplex PCR. The table shows fewer than 200,000 clones, with approximately 79% occurring only once. Participants had their cohort set by participant-reported clinical history. This clone occurred a few times. Input material: PBMCs or T cells enriched from blood (not recorded which). The source of this sequence is a woman aged 65 to 85 in a cohort exposed to, infected with or recovered from COVID-19 (not recorded which). The rearrangement uses TRBV6-4 and TRBJ2-3; TRBD2 is a possible D gene (5 bases). In nucleotides, the CDR3 is TGTGCCAGCAGTGACGACGGGGACACAGATACGCAGTATTTT. Encoded protein: CASSDDGDTDTQYF.